Below, 14 T cell receptor beta chains from the same sample are listed, as sequenced in a study of T cells in Graves' hyperthyroidism and ophthalmopathy. Amplification yielded TCR beta CDR3 regions, with RNA transcripts as the source. With the HTBI primer set, the TCR CDR3 went through a first round of RT-PCR. TCRdb ran MiXCR on the multiplex PCR reads and lists one entry per CDR3 protein. The profile shows about 560,000 distinct CDR3 sequences, roughly a sixth of them singletons. Input material: blood. The receptors were sampled from a woman under 30 with Graves' hyperthyroidism.

This clonotype was detected ten times or more. The genes are TRBV28 and TRBJ2-1, with 9 bases matching TRBD2. Germline-derived CDR1 and CDR2 are MDHEN and SYDVKM. Unmatched junction bases numbered 9, after V lost 8 bases and J lost 1 base. The CDR3 sequence is 16 residues long. The chain's CDR3 is CASSKTLAGSYNEQFF. The CDR3 nucleotides are TGTGCCAGCTCCAAGACCCTAGCGGGATCCTACAATGAGCAGTTCTTC.

A few counts support this clonotype. V and J are TRBV6-5 and TRBJ2-3, with TRBD1 matching over 8 bases. Germline V gene data show CDR1 as MNHEY and CDR2 as SVGAGI. Trimming at V came to 6 bases and at J to 3 bases, leaving 5 bases not matched to a gene. The CDR3 runs 14 residues. DNA of the CDR3: TGTGCCAGCAGACCGGGACAGGAAACAGATACGCAGTATTTT. Residues: CASRPGQETDTQYF.

This clonotype appeared a single time. It is unclear where the CDR3 begins or ends on the DNA, so no DNA is shown, and the CDR3 is as TCRdb lists it. The genes are TRBV11-2 and TRBJ2-1; no check of the table's D call, TRBD2, against the DNA was made. Germline lookup yields CDR1 SGHAT and CDR2 FQNNGV. The length of the CDR3 is 21 amino acids, counting both ends. CDR3 protein: CASSFYICSATAGGDYNEQFF.

This clonotype occurred many times. The chain carries TRBV3-1 and TRBJ2-7; no clear D gene. The CDR3 loop spans 15 amino acids. V was pared by 1 base and J by 3 bases, with 13 bases between. Germline-derived CDR1 and CDR2 are LGHDT and YNNKEL (reference sequence). CDR3 amino acids: CASSQAPDGDYEQYF. As DNA, the CDR3 is TGTGCCAGCAGCCAAGCTCCGGACGGAGACTACGAGCAGTACTTC.

The V call is TRBV20-1, the J call TRBJ2-7; tentative D call: TRBD1 (6 bases). Trimming took 4 bases from V and 4 from J, leaving 20 bases between them. From germline, CDR1 is DFQATT and CDR2 SNEGSKA (reference sequence). CDR3 length equals 15 residues. The CDR3 protein is CSAKNNRAPKYEQYF. The CDR3 nucleotides are TGCAGTGCTAAGAATAACAGGGCACCTAAATACGAGCAGTACTTC.

This clonotype was observed many times. The genes are TRBV28 and TRBJ2-5; D is ambiguous. Trimming took 2 bases from V and 5 from J, leaving 9 bases between them. CDR3 length equals 13 residues. CDR1 and CDR2 from the germline V gene are MDHEN and SYDVKM. CDR3 sequence: CASSLSLRETQYF. The CDR3 region has the DNA TGTGCCAGCAGTTTAAGCCTGCGGGAGACCCAGTACTTC.

This clonotype appeared many times. The chain couples TRBV2 to TRBJ1-4, with D perhaps TRBD1 (5 bases). The CDR3 is 14 amino acids. CDR1 is SNHLY and CDR2 is FYNNEI in the germline V gene. The V end lost 4 bases, the J end lost 5 bases, and 11 bases lay between the germline ends. This CDR3 reads CASSGDGLNEKLFF. CDR3 DNA: TGTGCCAGCAGTGGGGACGGTTTGAATGAAAAACTGTTTTTT.

This clonotype showed up many times. The chain combines TRBV3-1 with TRBJ2-1; no definite D call. The CDR3 length is 13 residues. The V gene's germline CDR1 is LGHDT and CDR2 YNNKEL (reference sequence). The V and J ends lost 4 bases and 7 bases respectively, with 11 bases between them. CDR3 sequence reads: CASSLPARNEQFF. The CDR3 nucleotides are TGTGCCAGCAGCCTACCAGCACGGAATGAGCAGTTCTTC.

This clonotype was found a few times. The chain carries TRBV2 and TRBJ1-6; D might be TRBD1 (5 bases). CDR3 length: 16 residues. Trimming removed 6 bases at V and 6 bases at J, with 18 bases between. Per the germline V gene, CDR1 is SNHLY and CDR2 is FYNNEI. In nucleotides, the CDR3 is TGTGCCAGCAGAGTGGTGGGGCACGGGGCTAATTCACCCCTCCACTTT. This translates into CASRVVGHGANSPLHF.

This clonotype was counted ten times or more. The chain recombines TRBV6-7 with TRBJ1-5; 7 positions match TRBD1. TRBV6-7 is given ORF status, its function remaining uncertain. The CDR3 sequence is 15 residues long. With V trimmed by 6 bases and J by 4 bases, 9 bases remained unmatched. The CDR3 region is CASSYQDRLNQPQHF. The CDR3 DNA is TGTGCCAGCAGCTACCAGGACAGGTTAAATCAGCCCCAGCATTTT.

The chain couples TRBV7-7 to TRBJ2-5, with 7 bases that match TRBD1. The trim removed 5 bases at V and 4 bases at J, leaving 7 bases unmatched. Germline V gives CDR1 SSHAT, CDR2 FNYEAQ (reference sequence). CDR3 length equals 14 residues. CDR3 sequence reads: CASSPGQVRETQYF. The CDR3 DNA reads TGTGCCAGCAGCCCCGGACAGGTCCGAGAGACCCAGTACTTC.

This clonotype was seen at least ten times. The V gene is TRBV11-3, the J gene TRBJ2-1; 11 positions agree with TRBD2. V dropped 1 base and J dropped 6; count of bases not matched to a gene: 5. This CDR3 has 16 residues. From germline, CDR1 is SGHNT and CDR2 YENEEA. The CDR3 DNA follows: TGTGCCAGCAGCTTAGGGCTAGCGGGAGGCCCCAATGAGCAGTTCTTC. Translated: CASSLGLAGGPNEQFF.

This clonotype has more than one count but fewer than ten. Mismatch with germline at one junction end may stem from a read error. The rearrangement joins TRBV4-2 to TRBJ2-5; 7 bases match TRBD2. Per germline, CDR1 LGHNA and CDR2 YNFKEQ. The CDR3 extends over 16 amino acids. CDR3 nucleotides: TGTGCCAGCAGCCAAGATAGGCTAGCGGCGCAAGAGGCCCAGTACTTC. Its protein is CASSQDRLAAQEAQYF.

This clonotype was counted many times. V is TRBV6-1 and J is TRBJ1-1, with 10 bases lining up with TRBD1. V lost 5 bases and J lost 6; bases outside the gene matches: 9. CDR1 is MNHNS, CDR2 SASEGT, per germline. The CDR3 contains 15 residues. The CDR3 loop reads CASSFRQGANAEAFF. As DNA, the CDR3 is TGTGCCAGCAGTTTCCGACAGGGGGCCAACGCTGAAGCTTTCTTT.